This T cell receptor (beta chain) was found in a study of T-cell memory formation after mild COVID-19. Study as a whole: Largely donor-specific TCR clusters were found.

Study conclusions and caveats: Pre-infection memory carried some responding clones, suggesting that cross-reactive memory joined. Shrinking CD4+ clones were chiefly CM and EM; CD8+ ones were chiefly EMRA.

This clonotype was seen more than once but under ten times. The antigen is unknown. TCRdb ran MiXCR on the 5' RACE reads and lists one entry per CDR3 protein. Among 150,000 or so distinct CDR3 sequences listed, 20% to 25% were seen once. CDR1 ENHRY and CDR2 SYGVKD come from the germline V gene. The CDR3 has 15 residues. Germline trimming cut 2 bases from V and 4 bases from J; bases unmatched to any gene: 2. The sequence was collected from an adult woman who had mild COVID-19 (a few samples of this study predate the infection). Cell type and time point are not known. The sample comprised PBMCs or a T cell subset sorted from them (not recorded which). The chain uses TRBV10-3 and TRBJ2-1, with 10 bases matching TRBD1. CDR3 bases: TGTGCCATCAGTGAGAGGACAGGGGGGTACAATGAGCAGTTCTTC. Translated, it gives CAISERTGGYNEQFF.